This T cell receptor (beta chain) was sequenced for a study of CD4+ T cells in melanoma. Whole-study findings and limits: Neoantigen-specific CD4+ T cells in melanoma reportedly had diverse differentiation states. A reported correlation linked neoantigen-specific CD4+ T cells to CD8+, macrophage and B cell function.

Method: immunoSEQ multiplex PCR; TCRdb's copy keeps in-frame clones and lacks some. The sample holds 45,000 or so clones, roughly 89% seen once. This CDR3 spans 15 amino acids. The J segment lost 5 bases and the V segment lost 0 bases, leaving 3 bases of the junction unmatched. CDR1 MNHEY and CDR2 SVGAGI come from the germline V gene. For this clone: The antigen is undetermined.

The specimen sequenced was peripheral blood. V gene TRBV6-5 combines with J gene TRBJ1-5; 8 bases line up with TRBD1. This TCR came from a human donor with melanoma. The DNA for the CDR3 is TGTGCCAGCAGTTACTCGACAGGGGTGTATCAGCCCCAGCATTTT. Translating gives CASSYSTGVYQPQHF.